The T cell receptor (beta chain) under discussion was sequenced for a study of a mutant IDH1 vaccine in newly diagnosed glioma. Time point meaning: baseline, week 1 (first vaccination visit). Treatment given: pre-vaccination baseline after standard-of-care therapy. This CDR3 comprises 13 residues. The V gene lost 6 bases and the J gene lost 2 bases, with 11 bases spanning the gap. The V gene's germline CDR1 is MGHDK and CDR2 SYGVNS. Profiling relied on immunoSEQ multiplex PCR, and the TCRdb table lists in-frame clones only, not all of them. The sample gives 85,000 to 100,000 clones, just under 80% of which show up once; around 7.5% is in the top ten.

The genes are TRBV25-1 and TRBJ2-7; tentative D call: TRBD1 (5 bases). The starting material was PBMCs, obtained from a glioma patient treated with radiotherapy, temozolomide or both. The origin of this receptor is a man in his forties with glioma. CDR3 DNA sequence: TGTGCCAGCAGAGCCAGGGATCCCTACGAGCAGTACTTC. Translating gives CASRARDPYEQYF.